This TCR beta chain is drawn from a study of cytomegalovirus exposure and HLA in healthy donors. The V end was cut by 7 bases, the J end by 4 bases, with 10 bases between. The CDR3 runs to 11 residues. Germline lookup yields CDR1 GTSNPN and CDR2 SVGIG (reference sequence). The primer mix had 60 Vbeta and 13 Jbeta primers. Measured with immunoSEQ multiplex PCR; TCRdb has only the in-frame clones, and not every one. The sample carries approximately 190,000 clones, roughly 82% recorded once. This rearrangement joins TRBV30 to TRBJ1-2; weak D call: TRBD1 (6 bases). Specimen: PBMCs. The receptor was derived from a woman in her forties or fifties in good health and CMV-seropositive. The CDR3 spells CASQGPYGYTF. The CDR3, as DNA: TGTGCCTCTCAGGGGCCCTATGGCTACACCTTC.